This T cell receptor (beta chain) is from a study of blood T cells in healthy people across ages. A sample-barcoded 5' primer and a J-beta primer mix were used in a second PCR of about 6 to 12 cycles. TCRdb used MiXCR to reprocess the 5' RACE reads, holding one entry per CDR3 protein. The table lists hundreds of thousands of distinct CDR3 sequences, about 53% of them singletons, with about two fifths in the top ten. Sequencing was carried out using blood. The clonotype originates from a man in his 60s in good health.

CDR3 protein: CASSSGQGSAGYTF. DNA of the CDR3: TGTGCCAGCAGTTCGGGACAGGGGAGTGCTGGCTACACCTTC. V usage is TRBV6-5 and J usage is TRBJ1-2; 10 bases are a match to TRBD1. The CDR3 has 14 residues. Germline CDR1 and CDR2: MNHEY and SVGAGI. The V segment lost 4 bases and the J segment 7 bases; nucleotides outside the gene matches: 6.